Below, one T cell receptor (beta chain) is given with its context. Its antigen is not known. Trimming stripped 5 bases from V and 5 bases from J, with 13 bases between. CDR3 size: 13 residues. CDR1 and CDR2 (germline): MNHEY, SVGAGI. These data belong to a study of cytomegalovirus exposure and HLA in healthy donors. Whole-study findings and limits: Earlier analysis looked at TCR beta V segments, and most were productive about 90% or about 30% of the time. Later analysis showed TCR association rates varying by HLA locus, highest for DRB1 and lowest for HLA-C.

60 Vbeta and 13 Jbeta primers were used in PCR. Per the original data handling: Roughly 80 million unique TCR beta chains, roughly 10 million shared, were counted in a later analysis. Only in-frame clones appear in the TCRdb table, and some are missing; sequencing was by immunoSEQ multiplex PCR. V and J calls and clone size follow that table, whereas D and trimming were derived from the DNA. This table has some 120,000 clones, 60% to 85% appearing once. The donors (healthy individuals) were bone marrow donors. The sequenced sample was PBMCs. The TCR comes from a woman between 40 and 50 years old in good health and CMV-seropositive. J is TRBJ2-7 and V is TRBV6-5; a possible D gene is TRBD2 (5 bases). The CDR3 loop reads CASSPRVRDEQYF. The CDR3 nucleotides are TGTGCCAGCAGTCCCCGGGTGAGGGACGAGCAGTACTTC.